This TCR beta chain was profiled in a study of blood T cells in healthy people across ages. Study-level points and caveats: There was no known CMV status for donors, so expanded clonotype changes were possibly confounded. The long-lived group displayed more naive CD4+ cells, plus higher diversity, than the aged donors did.

Samples had at least 6 million PBMCs isolated from them. Then a second PCR, running about 7 to 11 cycles, was carried out with a sample-barcoded 5' primer and a J-beta primer mix. The authors tagged each cDNA molecule using a template-switch adaptor with 12 random nucleotides. TCRdb reprocessed the 5' RACE reads via MiXCR and lists one record per CDR3 protein. The sample holds approximately 1.5 million distinct CDR3 sequences; around 36% are singletons and the top ten take 11%. This clonotype was counted a few times. Its antigen is not known. V lost 5 bases and J lost 2, with 16 bases in between. Germline loops: CDR1 DFQATT, CDR2 SNEGSKA (reference sequence). The CDR3 runs to 15 residues.

The sequence came from a woman aged 25 to 39 in good health. Sequenced sample: blood. The chain recombines TRBV20-1 with TRBJ2-1; D not certain. The CDR3, as DNA: TGCAGTGCTCCATGGCTGGGGAACCCCTACAATGAGCAGTTCTTC. Its protein product is CSAPWLGNPYNEQFF.